Listed below are T cell receptor beta chains from one sample, sequenced in a study of PD-1 blockade in classical Hodgkin lymphoma. Generated by immunoSEQ multiplex PCR, the TCRdb table keeps only in-frame clones and is missing some. The profile shows 90,000 to 120,000 clones, about nine tenths of them singletons. The specimen comprised peripheral blood mononuclear cells (PBMCs), sampled before the second cycle of nivolumab. Receptor source: a human donor with classical Hodgkin lymphoma. CDR3s include the opening cysteine and the closing phenylalanine or tryptophan. The D gene is left open where the match is weak. Part of the rows lack a size; the others show once, few, many or a class for expanded clones.

d_call clone_size j_call v_call cdr3_aa cdr3_nt
. . TRBJ1-4 TRBV5-1 CASSYPGTQDEKLFF TGCGCCAGCAGCTATCCAGGGACCCAAGATGAAAAACTGTTTTTT
. . TRBJ1-2 TRBV7-2 CASSPHQQGGGYTF TGTGCCAGCAGCCCCCACCAACAGGGTGGTGGCTACACCTTC
TRBD1 . TRBJ1-2 TRBV4-1 CASSQYRGSYGYTF TGCGCCAGCAGCCAGTACAGGGGAAGCTATGGCTACACCTTC
TRBD2 . TRBJ2-5 TRBV7-6 CASSLDAGVGTQYF TGTGCCAGCAGCTTAGACGCGGGAGTCGGGACCCAGTACTTC
. . TRBJ1-3 TRBV4-1 CASSQSRNVQLGSGNTIYF TGCGCCAGCAGCCAATCCCGAAACGTTCAGTTAGGCTCTGGAAACACCATATATTTT
TRBD2 . TRBJ2-1 TRBV2 CASSASGSRSYNEQFF TGTGCCAGCAGTGCTAGCGGGAGCCGCTCCTACAATGAGCAGTTCTTC
. . TRBJ1-1 TRBV18 CASSLDRGLTEAFF TGTGCCAGCTCACTGGACAGAGGTCTAACTGAAGCTTTCTTT
. . TRBJ2-2 TRBV5-4 CASSLVGAKAGELFF TGTGCCAGCAGCTTGGTAGGGGCTAAGGCCGGGGAGCTGTTTTTT
TRBD1 . TRBJ2-2 TRBV7-9 CASSLVGTVNTGELFF TGTGCCAGCAGCTTAGTAGGGACAGTCAACACCGGGGAGCTGTTTTTT
. once TRBJ1-2 TRBV6-5 CASSYREALGYGYTF TGTGCCAGCAGTTATCGCGAGGCACTGGGCTATGGCTACACCTTC
. . TRBJ2-7 TRBV6-4 CASTMTTDKPYEQYF TGTGCCAGCACCATGACGACGGACAAGCCCTACGAGCAGTACTTC
. . TRBJ1-1 TRBV2 CASRHRVMNTEAFF TGTGCCAGCAGGCACAGGGTCATGAACACTGAAGCTTTCTTT
. . TRBJ2-7 TRBV19 CASSIQSEPGSYEQYF TGTGCCAGTAGTATACAGTCGGAACCCGGATCCTACGAGCAGTACTTC
. . TRBJ2-3 TRBV2 CASSELGVPSTDTQYF TGTGCCAGCAGTGAGTTGGGCGTTCCTAGCACAGATACGCAGTATTTT
TRBD1 . TRBJ2-5 TRBV5-1 CASSIGTGSMTETQYF TGCGCCAGCAGCATCGGGACAGGGAGTATGACGGAGACCCAGTACTTC
. . TRBJ2-1 TRBV5-6 CASSLVGGYNEQFF TGTGCCAGCAGCTTGGTAGGCGGATACAATGAGCAGTTCTTC
. . TRBJ1-2 TRBV28 CASSLPNYGYTF TGTGCCAGCAGTTTGCCAAACTATGGCTACACCTTC
. . TRBJ2-1 TRBV5-1 CASSWGQTVYNEQFF TGCGCCAGCAGCTGGGGACAAACCGTATACAATGAGCAGTTCTTC
TRBD1 . TRBJ2-3 TRBV2 CASSLRTGPDTQYF TGTGCCAGCAGTCTTAGGACAGGGCCAGATACGCAGTATTTT
. . TRBJ2-7 TRBV7-2 CASSRGYEQYF TGTGCCAGCAGCCGAGGGTACGAGCAGTACTTC
TRBD2 . TRBJ2-1 TRBV4-1 CASSEPTSGRVGSYNEQFF TGCGCCAGCAGCGAACCCACTAGCGGGAGGGTAGGATCCTACAATGAGCAGTTCTTC
. . TRBJ2-5 TRBV2 CASSEARETQYF TGTGCCAGCAGTGAAGCAAGAGAGACCCAGTACTTC
. . TRBJ1-1 TRBV27 CASSPVGNTEAFF TGTGCCAGCAGTCCAGTCGGGAACACTGAAGCTTTCTTT
. . TRBJ1-2 TRBV6-6 CASGNSLDYGYTF TGTGCCAGCGGGAACAGTTTAGACTATGGCTACACCTTC
. . TRBJ1-5 TRBV5-1 CASSLSSNQPQHF TGCGCCAGCAGCTTGAGTAGCAATCAGCCCCAGCATTTT
. . TRBJ1-1 TRBV4-3 CASSQDGTEAFF TGCGCCAGCAGCCAAGATGGGACTGAAGCTTTCTTT
TRBD1 few TRBJ1-2 TRBV5-1 CASSLSGGNGYTF TGCGCCAGCAGCTTGTCAGGGGGCAATGGCTACACCTTC
. once TRBJ2-2 TRBV10-1 CASNGPGASGSGELFF TGCGCCAGCAACGGCCCGGGAGCCTCAGGGTCCGGGGAGCTGTTTTTT
. . TRBJ2-5 TRBV10-3 CAIKPDYSVGETQYF TGTGCCATCAAACCCGACTACTCGGTAGGGGAGACCCAGTACTTC
. . TRBJ2-2 TRBV27 CASSPGPGELFF TGTGCCAGCAGTCCGGGCCCCGGGGAGCTGTTTTTT
. . TRBJ2-2 TRBV19 CASSVRDPRRTPSPTGELFF TGTGCCAGTAGTGTCCGGGACCCACGACGGACTCCTTCACCGACCGGGGAGCTGTTTTTT
. few TRBJ1-1 TRBV29-1 CSGARETEAFF TGCAGCGGGGCCCGGGAGACTGAAGCTTTCTTT
. . TRBJ2-2 TRBV19 CASTPDYTGELFF TGTGCCAGTACTCCGGACTACACCGGGGAGCTGTTTTTT
. . TRBJ2-7 TRBV5-4 CASSSSGAEQYF TGTGCCAGCAGCTCGTCGGGCGCCGAGCAGTACTTC
. . TRBJ1-2 TRBV12-5 CASGLVLKGWDYGYTF TGTGCTAGTGGTTTGGTACTGAAGGGGTGGGACTATGGCTACACCTTC
. . TRBJ1-4 TRBV2 CASSEPEITTTFF TGTGCCAGCAGTGAACCCGAGATAACGACCACTTTTTTT
. . TRBJ2-3 TRBV7-9 CASSFTDTQYF TGTGCCAGCAGCTTCACAGATACGCAGTATTTT
TRBD2 . TRBJ2-7 TRBV10-2 CASRDSGRGYEQYF TGCGCCAGCAGGGATAGCGGGAGGGGGTACGAGCAGTACTTC
. . TRBJ1-1 TRBV7-9 CASSARGDTEAFF TGTGCCAGCAGCGCCCGTGGTGACACTGAAGCTTTCTTT
. . TRBJ1-5 TRBV5-4 CASSSNQPQHF TGTGCCAGCAGCTCCAATCAGCCCCAGCATTTT
. . TRBJ1-2 TRBV6-5 CASSYSTSYGYTF TGTGCCAGCAGTTACTCGACTTCCTATGGCTACACCTTC
. . TRBJ2-1 TRBV18 CASSPRAGTANEQFF TGTGCCAGCTCACCAAGGGCGGGGACGGCTAATGAGCAGTTCTTC
. . TRBJ2-3 TRBV18 CASSPNTDTQYF TGTGCCAGCTCACCTAATACAGATACGCAGTATTTT
. . TRBJ2-1 TRBV9 CASSVGKENEQFF TGTGCCAGCAGCGTAGGGAAGGAGAATGAGCAGTTCTTC
. once TRBJ1-4 TRBV18 CASSPGNRNEKLFF TGTGCCAGCTCACCAGGGAACCGGAATGAAAAACTGTTTTTT
TRBD2 . TRBJ2-1 TRBV28 CASSPSGSGSYNEQFF TGTGCCAGCAGCCCAAGCGGGAGTGGTTCCTACAATGAGCAGTTCTTC
TRBD2 . TRBJ2-1 TRBV5-1 CASTRTSGFSYNEQFF TGCGCCAGCACCCGGACTAGCGGGTTCTCCTACAATGAGCAGTTCTTC
. . TRBJ1-2 TRBV25-1 CASSSPGISYGYTF TGTGCCAGCAGTTCTCCCGGGATCTCCTATGGCTACACCTTC
. . TRBJ1-1 TRBV4-3 CASSQELTAEAFF TGCGCCAGCAGCCAAGAACTGACAGCTGAAGCTTTCTTT
TRBD1 . TRBJ1-4 TRBV7-9 CASSYRQGAYEKLFF TGTGCCAGCAGCTACCGACAGGGGGCCTATGAAAAACTGTTTTTT
. . TRBJ1-5 TRBV30 CAWSPGIGWNEPQHF TGTGCCTGGAGCCCGGGTATAGGGTGGAATGAGCCCCAGCATTTT
. once TRBJ2-7 TRBV19 CASSIGGAGLGNEQYF TGTGCCAGTAGTATAGGCGGAGCTGGGCTTGGCAACGAGCAGTACTTC
. . TRBJ1-2 TRBV30 CAWRERGRSNYGYTF TGTGCCTGGAGGGAACGGGGAAGATCGAACTATGGCTACACCTTC
TRBD2 . TRBJ2-1 TRBV5-1 CASSLISGRVGFF TGCGCCAGCAGCTTGATTAGCGGGAGAGTGGGGTTCTTC